These T cell receptor beta chains were read from a single sample in a study of cytomegalovirus exposure and HLA in healthy donors. The data were produced by immunoSEQ multiplex PCR, yet TCRdb's version contains in-frame clones alone and is incomplete. The repertoire table contains more than 65,000 clones. What was sequenced was PBMCs. Receptors were obtained from a man aged 40-50 years in good health and CMV-seronegative. Both conserved end residues are part of each CDR3. Fields, in order: D gene, J gene, CDR3 length, V gene, CDR3 protein, CDR3 DNA. D genes are given only for firm matches.

- | TRBJ1-2 | 12 | TRBV5-1 | CASSSAFYGYTF | TGCGCCAGCAGCTCCGCGTTCTATGGCTACACCTTC
- | TRBJ2-1 | 14 | TRBV9 | CASSVGQDYNEQFF | TGTGCCAGCAGCGTAGGACAGGACTACAATGAGCAGTTCTTC
TRBD1 | TRBJ2-7 | 14 | TRBV13 | CASSRQGEPREQYF | TGTGCCAGCAGCCGACAGGGGGAGCCGAGGGAGCAGTACTTC
TRBD1 | TRBJ1-2 | 15 | TRBV27 | CASSLHSGTGEGYTF | TGTGCCAGCAGCCTCCACTCCGGGACAGGGGAAGGCTACACCTTC
TRBD1 | TRBJ1-5 | 15 | TRBV9 | CASSVGGQYNQPQHF | TGTGCCAGCAGCGTAGGGGGACAGTACAATCAGCCCCAGCATTTT
- | TRBJ1-6 | 16 | TRBV7-2 | CASSLRQSGYNSPLHF | TGTGCCAGCAGCTTACGACAGAGCGGGTATAATTCACCCCTCCACTTT
TRBD1 | TRBJ2-3 | 15 | TRBV7-3 | CASSFRQGRPDTQYF | TGTGCCAGCAGCTTCCGACAGGGGAGGCCTGATACGCAGTATTTT
- | TRBJ2-7 | 13 | TRBV4-1 | CASSQDLSYEQYF | TGCGCCAGCAGCCAAGATCTATCCTACGAGCAGTACTTC
- | TRBJ2-2 | 13 | TRBV27 | CASSPWGPGELFF | TGTGCCAGCAGCCCCTGGGGGCCCGGGGAGCTGTTTTTT
- | TRBJ2-2 | 14 | TRBV2 | CASSESGYGGELFF | TGTGCCAGCTCCGAATCGGGGTACGGCGGGGAGCTGTTTTTT
- | TRBJ2-7 | 16 | TRBV11-2 | CASSPWGLSINYEQYF | TGTGCCAGCAGCCCTTGGGGGCTATCAATTAACTACGAGCAGTACTTC
- | TRBJ1-1 | 14 | TRBV4-2 | CASSPIGGNTEAFF | TGTGCCAGCAGCCCAATAGGGGGGAACACTGAAGCTTTCTTT
TRBD1 | TRBJ1-2 | 15 | TRBV10-3 | CAISATGTGGRGYTF | TGTGCCATCAGTGCAACCGGGACAGGGGGGAGAGGCTACACCTTC
- | TRBJ2-3 | 14 | TRBV19 | CASSINQGTDTQYF | TGTGCCAGTAGTATAAACCAGGGCACAGATACGCAGTATTTT
TRBD1 | TRBJ2-2 | 19 | TRBV28 | CASSVTGGYPIANTGELFF | TGTGCCAGCAGTGTAACAGGGGGCTACCCGATCGCGAACACCGGGGAGCTGTTTTTT
- | TRBJ2-4 | 15 | TRBV6-5 | CASRDNFLAKNIQYF | TGTGCCAGCAGGGACAATTTCTTAGCCAAAAACATTCAGTACTTC
TRBD1 | TRBJ1-4 | 15 | TRBV6-1 | CASSSGQVEGEKLFF | TGTGCCAGCAGTTCTGGACAGGTGGAGGGTGAAAAACTGTTTTTT
- | TRBJ1-2 | 15 | TRBV19 | CASSIGSHPDYGYTF | TGTGCCAGTAGTATAGGATCCCACCCGGACTATGGCTACACCTTC
TRBD1 | TRBJ2-3 | 16 | TRBV5-4 | CASSSGQGASGDTQYF | TGTGCCAGCAGCTCCGGACAGGGGGCGTCGGGAGATACGCAGTATTTT
TRBD2 | TRBJ2-3 | 16 | TRBV19 | CASSIYGTSGTDTQYF | TGTGCCAGTAGTATTTATGGGACTAGCGGCACAGATACGCAGTATTTT
- | TRBJ1-2 | 16 | TRBV29-1 | CSVEGPSTGRGYGYTF | TGCAGCGTTGAAGGTCCCTCGACTGGGCGAGGGTATGGCTACACCTTC
TRBD2 | TRBJ2-3 | 18 | TRBV7-7 | CASSQLSMTSWGTDTQYF | TGTGCTAGCAGCCAACTTAGCATGACTAGCTGGGGCACAGATACGCAGTATTTT
- | TRBJ2-2 | 15 | TRBV9 | CASSPGLTYTGELFF | TGTGCCAGCAGCCCGGGACTTACTTACACCGGGGAGCTGTTTTTT
TRBD2 | TRBJ2-1 | 17 | TRBV14 | CASSRLAGGLRVNEQFF | TGTGCCAGCAGCCGGCTAGCGGGGGGGCTGAGGGTGAATGAGCAGTTCTTC
- | TRBJ1-1 | 12 | TRBV10-1 | CASSQGNTEAFF | TGCGCCAGCAGCCAGGGAAACACTGAAGCTTTCTTT
TRBD2 | TRBJ2-5 | 13 | TRBV19 | CASSLGLDQTQYF | TGTGCCAGTAGTCTCGGACTAGACCAGACCCAGTACTTC
- | TRBJ2-5 | 13 | TRBV6-1 | CASRSEGGETQYF | TGTGCCAGCAGGAGTGAGGGAGGAGAGACCCAGTACTTC
- | TRBJ2-3 | 14 | TRBV7-3 | CASSWTNGTDTQYF | TGTGCCAGCAGCTGGACTAACGGCACAGATACGCAGTATTTT
- | TRBJ2-3 | 15 | TRBV28 | CASSLRGSGTDTQYF | TGTGCCAGCAGTCTCAGGGGATCGGGAACAGATACGCAGTATTTT
TRBD1 | TRBJ1-1 | 15 | TRBV6-1 | CASSAWTGSGTEAFF | TGTGCCAGCAGTGCCTGGACAGGGTCTGGCACTGAAGCTTTCTTT
- | TRBJ1-3 | 15 | TRBV6-1 | CAHHTPGVIGNTIYF | TGTGCGCATCACACCCCGGGGGTCATAGGAAACACCATATATTTT
- | TRBJ2-4 | 15 | TRBV18 | CASSPTWGAPNIQYF | TGTGCCAGCTCACCCACCTGGGGCGCACCAAACATTCAGTACTTC
- | TRBJ2-3 | 14 | TRBV7-6 | CASSPRGHTDTQYF | TGTGCCAGCAGCCCCCGTGGGCACACAGATACGCAGTATTTT
TRBD1 | TRBJ1-4 | 15 | TRBV6-5 | CATKSGGTGIEKLFF | TGTGCCACCAAAAGTGGAGGGACAGGGATTGAAAAACTGTTTTTT
- | TRBJ1-1 | 14 | TRBV19 | CASSIPGLNTEAFF | TGTGCCAGTAGTATTCCGGGGTTGAACACTGAAGCTTTCTTT
- | TRBJ2-7 | 14 | TRBV5-6 | CASSLDRGYYEQYF | TGTGCCAGCAGCTTGGATAGGGGATACTACGAGCAGTACTTC
TRBD1 | TRBJ1-2 | 14 | TRBV6-5 | CASRRQGAKYGYTF | TGTGCCAGCAGAAGACAGGGGGCAAAGTATGGCTACACCTTC
- | TRBJ1-2 | 16 | TRBV5-1 | CASSLEFGARVYGYTF | TGCGCCAGCAGCTTGGAATTTGGGGCAAGGGTCTATGGCTACACCTTC
TRBD2 | TRBJ2-3 | 14 | TRBV19 | CASSIGRDADTQYF | TGTGCCAGTAGTATTGGGAGGGACGCAGATACGCAGTATTTT
TRBD2 | TRBJ2-7 | 15 | TRBV11-2 | CASSWMSGDSYEQYF | TGTGCCAGCAGCTGGATGAGCGGGGACTCCTACGAGCAGTACTTC
TRBD2 | TRBJ2-1 | 15 | TRBV14 | CASSLGLGVYNEQFF | TGTGCCAGCAGCCTAGGACTAGGGGTCTACAATGAGCAGTTCTTC
TRBD2 | TRBJ2-1 | 15 | TRBV6-5 | CASSYGGTSGGLPFF | TGTGCCAGCAGTTACGGGGGGACTAGCGGGGGGCTCCCATTCTTC
TRBD2 | TRBJ2-1 | 15 | TRBV7-9 | CASRGTSGAYNEQFF | TGTGCCAGCAGAGGAACTAGCGGGGCATACAATGAGCAGTTCTTC
- | TRBJ2-1 | 15 | TRBV14 | CASSPTGSSYNEQFF | TGTGCCAGCAGCCCCACAGGGAGCTCCTACAATGAGCAGTTCTTC
- | TRBJ2-7 | 14 | TRBV2 | CASLTGTQPYEQYF | TGTGCCAGCCTCACCGGGACTCAACCCTACGAGCAGTACTTC
TRBD1 | TRBJ2-7 | 14 | TRBV29-1 | CSVEVQGATYEQYF | TGCAGCGTAGAGGTTCAGGGGGCTACCTACGAGCAGTACTTC
- | TRBJ1-5 | 13 | TRBV30 | CAWSVGRGQPQHF | TGTGCCTGGAGTGTAGGTCGAGGTCAGCCCCAGCATTTT
TRBD1 | TRBJ1-4 | 16 | TRBV4-1 | CASSQVPDRGGEKLFF | TGCGCCAGCAGCCAAGTTCCGGACAGGGGAGGTGAAAAACTGTTTTTT
- | TRBJ1-1 | 12 | TRBV6-6 | CASSYGGTEAFF | TGTGCCAGCAGTTACGGAGGTACTGAAGCTTTCTTT
- | TRBJ1-2 | 14 | TRBV27 | CASRAPRVDYGYTF | TGTGCCAGCAGAGCCCCGCGGGTGGACTATGGCTACACCTTC
TRBD1 | TRBJ1-1 | 13 | TRBV6-1 | CASRRTGNTEAFF | TGTGCCAGCAGGAGGACAGGGAACACTGAAGCTTTCTTT
TRBD1 | TRBJ2-7 | 16 | TRBV29-1 | CSVTTRSGTGVHEQYF | TGCAGCGTCACCACGAGATCAGGGACAGGGGTCCACGAGCAGTACTTC
- | TRBJ1-4 | 14 | TRBV5-1 | CASSLRGTNEKLFF | TGCGCCAGCAGCTTGCGAGGGACTAATGAAAAACTGTTTTTT
- | TRBJ2-1 | 16 | TRBV6-1 | CASSEGEGFSYNEQFF | TGTGCCAGCAGTGAGGGTGAGGGTTTTTCCTACAATGAGCAGTTCTTC
TRBD1 | TRBJ1-6 | 15 | TRBV6-5 | CASSPIRTGVSPLHF | TGTGCCAGCAGTCCCATCCGGACAGGGGTCTCACCCCTCCACTTT
TRBD1 | TRBJ2-3 | 16 | TRBV28 | CASSPIGTGDTDTQYF | TGTGCCAGCAGTCCCATTGGGACAGGGGACACAGATACGCAGTATTTT
- | TRBJ1-2 | 13 | TRBV5-1 | CASSRGEENGYTF | TGCGCCAGCAGTCGGGGGGAGGAAAATGGCTACACCTTC
TRBD1 | TRBJ1-5 | 16 | TRBV19 | CASSAGQGRTNQPQHF | TGTGCCAGTTCCGCCGGACAGGGGAGGACCAATCAGCCCCAGCATTTT
- | TRBJ1-1 | 14 | TRBV9 | CASSVGPRSTEAFF | TGTGCCAGCAGCGTAGGACCGAGGAGCACTGAAGCTTTCTTT
TRBD1 | TRBJ1-4 | 16 | TRBV4-1 | CASSRPGTGGVEKLFF | TGCGCCAGCAGCCGCCCTGGGACAGGGGGGGTGGAAAAACTGTTTTTT